The clone carrying this TCR beta chain appeared many times. What it binds is unknown. This sample was included in a study of T cell repertoires in cytomegalovirus infection. Study in general: Signatures in public TCR beta sequences pointed to both CMV infection and matching HLA type.

TCRdb ran MiXCR on the reads and lists one entry per CDR3 protein. The top ten hold around 11% of the sample, which has a few hundred thousand distinct CDR3 sequences, 17% seen once. Findings and caveats of the study: The study identified carriers of CMV plus the relevant HLA from cumulative public TCR beta family frequency. CMV-specific HLA-C-restricted TCR beta clonotypes dominated the ex vivo response.

The junction had 3 bases not matched to a gene; V was cut back by 0 bases and J by 2 bases. CDR1 and CDR2 from the germline V gene are SGHNT and YYREEE (reference sequence). The CDR3 totals 15 residues. The V and J genes are TRBV5-4 and TRBJ1-1, with 8 bases identical to TRBD1. Material for sequencing was PBMCs. The source is a human donor in good health (CMV status not recorded). Some clones in this sample may be carry-over from other donors' samples. CDR3 amino acids: CASSLDRGANTEAFF. CDR3 in DNA: TGTGCCAGCAGCTTGGACAGGGGGGCAAACACTGAAGCTTTCTTT.